These T cell receptor beta chains were read from a single sample in a study of Ad26.COV2.S vaccination and SARS-CoV-2 variants. Only in-frame clones appear in the TCRdb table, and some are missing; sequencing was by immunoSEQ multiplex PCR. The sample has fewer than 600,000 clones, 80% to 90% seen once. Sequences were derived from peripheral blood, sampled in a trial of Ad26.COV2.S vaccine versus placebo. The receptors were gathered from a person between 18 and 59 years old who received the Ad26.COV2.S COVID-19 vaccine or a placebo. CDR3s include the opening cysteine and the closing phenylalanine or tryptophan. The D gene is left open where the match is weak. Clone size is given for some rows only: seen once, a few or many times, or a class if the clone is expanded.

j_gene: TRBJ1-5; abundance: -; v_gene: TRBV20-1; d_gene: -; CDR3aa: CSASPTDSSNQPQHF; CDR3nt: TGCAGTGCTAGTCCCACGGACAGCTCAAATCAGCCCCAGCATTTT
j_gene: TRBJ1-1; abundance: few; v_gene: TRBV19; d_gene: TRBD1; CDR3aa: CASRGQANTEAFF; CDR3nt: TGTGCCAGTAGGGGACAGGCGAACACTGAAGCTTTCTTT
j_gene: TRBJ1-6; abundance: -; v_gene: TRBV15; d_gene: TRBD1; CDR3aa: CATSYGTGDYSPLHF; CDR3nt: TGTGCCACCAGCTACGGGACAGGGGATTATTCACCCCTCCACTTT
j_gene: TRBJ1-1; abundance: -; v_gene: TRBV25-1; d_gene: -; CDR3aa: CASSEYRGGPNTEAFF; CDR3nt: TGTGCCAGCAGTGAATATAGGGGCGGACCGAACACTGAAGCTTTCTTT
j_gene: TRBJ1-5; abundance: -; v_gene: TRBV6-5; d_gene: -; CDR3aa: CASNPRDLINQPQHF; CDR3nt: TGTGCCAGCAACCCCCGGGACTTGATCAATCAGCCCCAGCATTTT
j_gene: TRBJ2-5; abundance: -; v_gene: TRBV9; d_gene: TRBD1; CDR3aa: CASSVLQGLGETQYF; CDR3nt: TGTGCCAGCAGCGTCTTACAGGGGTTGGGTGAGACCCAGTACTTC
j_gene: TRBJ2-7; abundance: -; v_gene: TRBV30; d_gene: TRBD1; CDR3aa: CAWRVQGRPSYEQYF; CDR3nt: TGTGCCTGGAGGGTACAGGGGCGCCCCTCCTACGAGCAGTACTTC
j_gene: TRBJ2-7; abundance: -; v_gene: TRBV9; d_gene: -; CDR3aa: CASSVASGNYEQYF; CDR3nt: TGTGCCAGCAGCGTAGCTTCGGGGAACTACGAGCAGTACTTC
j_gene: TRBJ2-2; abundance: -; v_gene: TRBV3-1/TRBV3-2; d_gene: TRBD2; CDR3aa: CASSRLGTSGGKTGELFF; CDR3nt: TGTGCCAGCAGCCGGCTCGGGACTAGCGGGGGTAAGACCGGGGAGCTGTTTTTT
j_gene: TRBJ1-1; abundance: once; v_gene: TRBV4-1; d_gene: -; CDR3aa: CASSPRPGQQRYTEAFF; CDR3nt: TGCGCCAGCAGCCCCCGTCCAGGACAGCAGAGATACACTGAAGCTTTCTTT
j_gene: TRBJ2-1; abundance: -; v_gene: TRBV5-1; d_gene: TRBD1; CDR3aa: CASSSTGGSYNEQFF; CDR3nt: TGCGCCAGCAGCTCGACAGGGGGCTCCTACAATGAGCAGTTCTTC
j_gene: TRBJ1-4; abundance: -; v_gene: TRBV7-9; d_gene: -; CDR3aa: CASSTTTNEKLFF; CDR3nt: TGTGCCAGCAGCACGACAACTAATGAAAAACTGTTTTTT
j_gene: TRBJ2-2; abundance: -; v_gene: TRBV2; d_gene: -; CDR3aa: CASRLGGTGELFF; CDR3nt: TGTGCCAGCCGGTTAGGGGGCACCGGGGAGCTGTTTTTT
j_gene: TRBJ2-7; abundance: once; v_gene: TRBV28; d_gene: TRBD2; CDR3aa: CASSFGGGYEQYF; CDR3nt: TGTGCCAGCAGTTTTGGGGGGGGCTACGAGCAGTACTTC
j_gene: TRBJ1-6; abundance: -; v_gene: TRBV27; d_gene: -; CDR3aa: CASRDPNNSPLHF; CDR3nt: TGTGCCAGTCGTGATCCAAATAATTCACCCCTCCACTTT
j_gene: TRBJ1-2; abundance: -; v_gene: TRBV6-5; d_gene: -; CDR3aa: CASSWWGYGYTF; CDR3nt: TGTGCCAGCAGTTGGTGGGGATATGGCTACACCTTC
j_gene: TRBJ1-6; abundance: -; v_gene: TRBV6-2/TRBV6-3; d_gene: -; CDR3aa: CASSWQGNSPLHF; CDR3nt: TGTGCCAGCAGTTGGCAGGGTAATTCACCCCTCCACTTT
j_gene: TRBJ2-5; abundance: -; v_gene: TRBV5-1; d_gene: -; CDR3aa: CASSLGVVETQYF; CDR3nt: TGCGCCAGCAGCTTGGGGGTTGTAGAGACCCAGTACTTC
j_gene: TRBJ2-2; abundance: -; v_gene: TRBV7-8; d_gene: -; CDR3aa: CASSFSPGPGELFF; CDR3nt: TGTGCCAGCAGCTTTTCCCCAGGGCCCGGGGAGCTGTTTTTT
j_gene: TRBJ2-3; abundance: -; v_gene: TRBV2; d_gene: -; CDR3aa: CASGGTLSSTDTQYF; CDR3nt: TGTGCCAGCGGGGGGACACTCTCTTCCACAGATACGCAGTATTTT
j_gene: TRBJ1-4; abundance: -; v_gene: TRBV4-1; d_gene: -; CDR3aa: CASSQVTVLYATNEKLFF; CDR3nt: TGCGCCAGCAGCCAAGTCACGGTCTTATATGCAACTAATGAAAAACTGTTTTTT
j_gene: TRBJ1-2; abundance: -; v_gene: TRBV6-5; d_gene: -; CDR3aa: CASSYSGGYGYTF; CDR3nt: TGTGCCAGCAGTTACTCTGGGGGATATGGCTACACCTTC
j_gene: TRBJ1-1; abundance: -; v_gene: TRBV9; d_gene: -; CDR3aa: CASSGGMNTEAFF; CDR3nt: TGTGCCAGCAGCGGGGGAATGAACACTGAAGCTTTCTTT
j_gene: TRBJ1-2; abundance: -; v_gene: TRBV6-5; d_gene: -; CDR3aa: CASSYSTDYGYTF; CDR3nt: TGTGCCAGCAGTTACTCCACTGACTATGGCTACACCTTC
j_gene: TRBJ2-3; abundance: -; v_gene: TRBV11-2; d_gene: -; CDR3aa: CASSLVGWTDTQYF; CDR3nt: TGTGCCAGCAGCTTAGTGGGGTGGACAGATACGCAGTATTTT
j_gene: TRBJ1-1; abundance: -; v_gene: TRBV27; d_gene: -; CDR3aa: CASSLLGMNTEAFF; CDR3nt: TGTGCCAGCAGTTTATTAGGTATGAACACTGAAGCTTTCTTT
j_gene: TRBJ2-3; abundance: -; v_gene: TRBV5-1; d_gene: TRBD2; CDR3aa: CASSLPLAGWSSTDTQYF; CDR3nt: TGCGCCAGCAGCCTACCACTAGCGGGGTGGAGTAGCACAGATACGCAGTATTTT
j_gene: TRBJ1-6; abundance: -; v_gene: TRBV4-3; d_gene: -; CDR3aa: CASSQYRQSSYNSPLHF; CDR3nt: TGCGCCAGCAGCCAATACAGGCAAAGCTCCTATAATTCACCCCTCCACTTT
j_gene: TRBJ2-4; abundance: -; v_gene: TRBV7-2; d_gene: -; CDR3aa: CASSLINRLSDIQYF; CDR3nt: TGTGCCAGCAGCTTAATCAACAGGCTCAGCGACATTCAGTACTTC
j_gene: TRBJ2-6; abundance: -; v_gene: TRBV6-1; d_gene: -; CDR3aa: CASSKGPSSGANVLTF; CDR3nt: TGTGCCAGCAGTAAAGGACCGAGCTCTGGGGCCAACGTCCTGACTTTC
j_gene: TRBJ1-4; abundance: few; v_gene: TRBV5-1; d_gene: -; CDR3aa: CASSLGRGSEKLFF; CDR3nt: TGCGCCAGCAGCTTGGGCAGGGGCAGTGAAAAACTGTTTTTT
j_gene: TRBJ2-7; abundance: -; v_gene: TRBV4-2; d_gene: TRBD1; CDR3aa: CASSFVLAGTGSYEQYF; CDR3nt: TGTGCCAGCAGCTTCGTCCTCGCCGGGACAGGATCCTACGAGCAGTACTTC
j_gene: TRBJ2-2; abundance: -; v_gene: TRBV4-2; d_gene: TRBD2; CDR3aa: CASSQDPSGRQGGELFF; CDR3nt: TGTGCCAGCAGCCAAGACCCCAGCGGGAGGCAAGGCGGGGAGCTGTTTTTT
j_gene: TRBJ2-1; abundance: -; v_gene: TRBV28; d_gene: -; CDR3aa: CASSHGTSSYNEQFF; CDR3nt: TGTGCCAGCAGTCATGGGACGAGCTCCTACAATGAGCAGTTCTTC
j_gene: TRBJ2-6; abundance: -; v_gene: TRBV19; d_gene: TRBD1; CDR3aa: CASSRQGGWTGANVLTF; CDR3nt: TGTGCCAGTAGTAGACAAGGGGGCTGGACTGGGGCCAACGTCCTGACTTTC
j_gene: TRBJ1-2; abundance: once; v_gene: TRBV11-3; d_gene: TRBD1; CDR3aa: CASSKEDRGPNGYTF; CDR3nt: TGTGCCAGCAGCAAAGAAGACAGGGGGCCCAATGGCTACACCTTC
j_gene: TRBJ2-3; abundance: -; v_gene: TRBV10-1; d_gene: -; CDR3aa: CASSELKDSDTQYF; CDR3nt: TGCGCCAGCAGTGAGTTAAAGGATTCAGATACGCAGTATTTT
j_gene: TRBJ2-1; abundance: -; v_gene: TRBV4-1; d_gene: -; CDR3aa: CASSQVASSYNEQFF; CDR3nt: TGCGCCAGCAGCCAAGTCGCCAGCTCCTACAATGAGCAGTTCTTC
j_gene: TRBJ1-4; abundance: -; v_gene: TRBV25-1; d_gene: -; CDR3aa: CASVQGFEKLFF; CDR3nt: TGTGCCAGCGTACAGGGTTTTGAAAAACTGTTTTTT
j_gene: TRBJ1-5; abundance: -; v_gene: TRBV28; d_gene: -; CDR3aa: CASSLRSYSNQPQHF; CDR3nt: TGTGCCAGCAGTTTACGGAGTTATAGCAATCAGCCCCAGCATTTT
j_gene: TRBJ2-2; abundance: -; v_gene: TRBV30; d_gene: -; CDR3aa: CAWSVSGELFF; CDR3nt: TGTGCCTGGAGTGTCAGCGGGGAGCTGTTTTTT
j_gene: TRBJ2-2; abundance: -; v_gene: TRBV19; d_gene: TRBD1; CDR3aa: CASSIPPGTGGFSGGELFF; CDR3nt: TGTGCCAGTAGTATCCCACCCGGGACAGGAGGTTTTTCGGGCGGGGAGCTGTTTTTT
j_gene: TRBJ2-7; abundance: -; v_gene: TRBV6-2/TRBV6-3; d_gene: -; CDR3aa: CASSSAGTVYEQYF; CDR3nt: TGTGCCAGCAGTTCCGCCGGGACGGTCTACGAGCAGTACTTC
j_gene: TRBJ1-1; abundance: many; v_gene: TRBV7-8; d_gene: -; CDR3aa: CASSPFKPRTVSIPREMNTEAFF; CDR3nt: TGTGCCAGCAGCCCTTTCAAACCACGGACAGTCTCCATCCCGCGTGAGATGAACACTGAAGCTTTCTTT
j_gene: TRBJ2-2; abundance: -; v_gene: TRBV28; d_gene: -; CDR3aa: CASSRGGHTGELFF; CDR3nt: TGTGCCAGCAGCAGGGGGGGGCACACCGGGGAGCTGTTTTTT
j_gene: TRBJ1-1; abundance: -; v_gene: TRBV19; d_gene: -; CDR3aa: CASSIDRGGEAFF; CDR3nt: TGTGCCAGTAGTATAGATCGGGGTGGGGAAGCTTTCTTT
j_gene: TRBJ1-2; abundance: -; v_gene: TRBV5-5; d_gene: -; CDR3aa: CASSLSTEANYGYTF; CDR3nt: TGTGCCAGCAGCTTGTCGACAGAAGCTAACTATGGCTACACCTTC
j_gene: TRBJ1-2; abundance: -; v_gene: TRBV7-2; d_gene: TRBD1; CDR3aa: CASSPSGTGNYGYTF; CDR3nt: TGTGCCAGCAGCCCCTCCGGGACAGGGAACTATGGCTACACCTTC
j_gene: TRBJ1-1; abundance: -; v_gene: TRBV15; d_gene: -; CDR3aa: CATSRVVYTEAFF; CDR3nt: TGTGCCACCAGCAGAGTAGTTTACACTGAAGCTTTCTTT
j_gene: TRBJ1-1; abundance: once; v_gene: TRBV19; d_gene: -; CDR3aa: CASSPPGTRTEAFF; CDR3nt: TGTGCCAGTAGTCCTCCAGGGACTCGCACTGAAGCTTTCTTT
j_gene: TRBJ1-1; abundance: -; v_gene: TRBV14; d_gene: TRBD1; CDR3aa: CASSPPGTGGSEAFF; CDR3nt: TGTGCCAGCAGCCCGCCCGGGACAGGGGGTTCTGAAGCTTTCTTT
j_gene: TRBJ1-2; abundance: -; v_gene: TRBV4-2; d_gene: TRBD1; CDR3aa: CASSQVQGTFGYTF; CDR3nt: TGTGCCAGCAGCCAAGTACAGGGGACGTTCGGCTACACCTTC
j_gene: TRBJ2-3; abundance: -; v_gene: TRBV27; d_gene: -; CDR3aa: CASHPHKTPLRDDTQYF; CDR3nt: TGTGCCAGCCACCCCCATAAGACCCCGCTGCGAGACGATACGCAGTATTTT
j_gene: TRBJ2-3; abundance: -; v_gene: TRBV15; d_gene: -; CDR3aa: CATSRESDTQYF; CDR3nt: TGTGCCACCAGCAGAGAGTCAGATACGCAGTATTTT
j_gene: TRBJ1-1; abundance: -; v_gene: TRBV18; d_gene: -; CDR3aa: CASSPSLSAGNTEAFF; CDR3nt: TGTGCCAGCTCACCGTCCCTTTCTGCGGGGAACACTGAAGCTTTCTTT
j_gene: TRBJ2-5; abundance: -; v_gene: TRBV7-9; d_gene: -; CDR3aa: CASSPRTATTATQYF; CDR3nt: TGTGCCAGCAGCCCCAGGACAGCCACCACGGCGACCCAGTACTTC
j_gene: TRBJ2-7; abundance: -; v_gene: TRBV7-9; d_gene: TRBD2; CDR3aa: CASSQLSGSLSYEQYF; CDR3nt: TGTGCCAGCAGCCAACTTAGCGGGAGTCTATCCTACGAGCAGTACTTC
j_gene: TRBJ1-5; abundance: -; v_gene: TRBV12-3/TRBV12-4; d_gene: -; CDR3aa: CASSFSPGQPQHF; CDR3nt: TGTGCCAGCAGCTTTTCCCCGGGACAGCCCCAGCATTTT
j_gene: TRBJ2-6; abundance: -; v_gene: TRBV19; d_gene: -; CDR3aa: CASSIALTGSSSGANVLTF; CDR3nt: TGTGCCAGTAGTATAGCCCTTACAGGGTCGAGCTCTGGGGCCAACGTCCTGACTTTC
j_gene: TRBJ1-5; abundance: -; v_gene: TRBV11-2; d_gene: -; CDR3aa: CASSLVGGHRSNQPQHF; CDR3nt: TGTGCCAGCAGCTTAGTTGGGGGGCACCGTAGCAATCAGCCCCAGCATTTT